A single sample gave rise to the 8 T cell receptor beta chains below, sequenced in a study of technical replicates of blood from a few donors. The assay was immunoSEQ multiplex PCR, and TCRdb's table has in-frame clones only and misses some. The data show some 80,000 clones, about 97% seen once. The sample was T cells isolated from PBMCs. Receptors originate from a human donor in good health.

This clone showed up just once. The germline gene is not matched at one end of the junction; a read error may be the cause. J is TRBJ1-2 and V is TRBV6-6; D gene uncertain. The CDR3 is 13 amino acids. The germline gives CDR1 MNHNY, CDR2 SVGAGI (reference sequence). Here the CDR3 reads CASTDIETEAPYF. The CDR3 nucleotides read TGTGCCAGCACCGATATCGAAACGGAGGCCCCTTATTTC.

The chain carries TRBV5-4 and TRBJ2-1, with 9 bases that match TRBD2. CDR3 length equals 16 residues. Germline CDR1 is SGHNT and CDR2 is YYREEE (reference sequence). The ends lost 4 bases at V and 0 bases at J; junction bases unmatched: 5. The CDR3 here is CASSPLAGASYNEQFF. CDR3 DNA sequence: TGTGCCAGCAGCCCATTAGCGGGAGCCTCCTACAATGAGCAGTTCTTC.

CDR3 in DNA: TGTGCCAGCAGCTCCTCGGACAGACTGAACACCGGGGAGCTGTTTTTT. As protein: CASSSSDRLNTGELFF. The chain has TRBV7-2 and TRBJ2-2; D is perhaps TRBD1 (6 bases). Germline CDR1 is SGHTA and CDR2 is FQGNSA. This CDR3 comprises 16 residues. Trimming left V 4 bases short and J 1 base short, with 13 bases between.

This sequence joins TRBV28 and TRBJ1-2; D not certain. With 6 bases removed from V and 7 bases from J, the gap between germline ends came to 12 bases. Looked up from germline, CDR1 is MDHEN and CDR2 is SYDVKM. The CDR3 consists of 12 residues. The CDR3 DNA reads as TGTGCCAGCAGGAACACCCGCCCTGGCTACACCTTC. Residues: CASRNTRPGYTF.

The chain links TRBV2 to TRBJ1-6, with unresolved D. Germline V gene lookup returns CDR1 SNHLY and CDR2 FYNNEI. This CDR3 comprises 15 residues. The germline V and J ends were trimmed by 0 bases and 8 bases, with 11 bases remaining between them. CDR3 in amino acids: CASSEALQKYSPLHF. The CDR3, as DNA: TGTGCCAGCAGTGAAGCGCTACAGAAGTATTCACCCCTCCACTTT.

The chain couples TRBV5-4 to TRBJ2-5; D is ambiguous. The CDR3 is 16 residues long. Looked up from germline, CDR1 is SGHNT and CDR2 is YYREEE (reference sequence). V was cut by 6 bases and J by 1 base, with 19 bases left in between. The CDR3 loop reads CASTTSLSSIQETQYF. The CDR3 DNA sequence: TGTGCCAGCACAACGAGTCTTAGCTCGATCCAAGAGACCCAGTACTTC.

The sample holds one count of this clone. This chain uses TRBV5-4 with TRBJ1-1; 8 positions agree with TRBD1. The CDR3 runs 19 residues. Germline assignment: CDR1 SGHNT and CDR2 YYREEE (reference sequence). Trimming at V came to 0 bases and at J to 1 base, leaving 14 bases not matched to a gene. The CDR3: CASSLGTGRGPWANTEAFF. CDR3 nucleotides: TGTGCCAGCAGCTTGGGAACCGGCAGGGGGCCGTGGGCGAACACTGAAGCTTTCTTT.

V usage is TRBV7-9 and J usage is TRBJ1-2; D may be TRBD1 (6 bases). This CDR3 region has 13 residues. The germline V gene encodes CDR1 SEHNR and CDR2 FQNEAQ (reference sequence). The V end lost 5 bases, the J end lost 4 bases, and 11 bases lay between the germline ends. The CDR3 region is CASSGQLSYGYTF. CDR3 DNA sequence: TGTGCCAGCAGCGGACAGTTGAGCTATGGCTACACCTTC.